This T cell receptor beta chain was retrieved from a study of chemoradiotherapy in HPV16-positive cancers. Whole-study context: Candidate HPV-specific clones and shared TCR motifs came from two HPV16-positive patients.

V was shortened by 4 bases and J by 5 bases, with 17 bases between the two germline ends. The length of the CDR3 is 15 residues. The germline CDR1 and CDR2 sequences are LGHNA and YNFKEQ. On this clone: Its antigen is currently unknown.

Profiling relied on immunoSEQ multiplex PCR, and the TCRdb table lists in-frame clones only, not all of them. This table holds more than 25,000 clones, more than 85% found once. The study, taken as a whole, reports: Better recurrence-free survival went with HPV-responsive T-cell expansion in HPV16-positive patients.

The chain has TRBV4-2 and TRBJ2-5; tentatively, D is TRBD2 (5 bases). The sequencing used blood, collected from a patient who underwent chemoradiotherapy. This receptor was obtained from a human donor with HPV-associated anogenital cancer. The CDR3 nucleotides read TGTGCCAGCAGCCCCAGGACTCGTGGCTGGGAGACCCAGTACTTC. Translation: CASSPRTRGWETQYF.